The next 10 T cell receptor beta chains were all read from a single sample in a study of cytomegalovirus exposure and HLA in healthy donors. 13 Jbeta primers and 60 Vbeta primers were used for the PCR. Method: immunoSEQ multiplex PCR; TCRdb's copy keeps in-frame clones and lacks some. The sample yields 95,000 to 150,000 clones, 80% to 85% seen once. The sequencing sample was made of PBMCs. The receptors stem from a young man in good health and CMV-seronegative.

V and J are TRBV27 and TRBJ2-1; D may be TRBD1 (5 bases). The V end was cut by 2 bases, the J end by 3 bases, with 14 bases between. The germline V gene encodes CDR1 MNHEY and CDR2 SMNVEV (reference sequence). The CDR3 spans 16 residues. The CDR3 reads CASSLEGAPIYNEQFF. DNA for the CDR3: TGTGCCAGCAGTTTAGAAGGGGCCCCGATCTACAATGAGCAGTTCTTC.

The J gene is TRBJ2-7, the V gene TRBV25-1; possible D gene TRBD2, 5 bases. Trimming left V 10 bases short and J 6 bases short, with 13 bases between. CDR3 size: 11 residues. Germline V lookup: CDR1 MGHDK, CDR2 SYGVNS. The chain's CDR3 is CATAKGGEQYF. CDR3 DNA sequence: TGTGCCACCGCTAAAGGAGGCGAGCAGTACTTC.

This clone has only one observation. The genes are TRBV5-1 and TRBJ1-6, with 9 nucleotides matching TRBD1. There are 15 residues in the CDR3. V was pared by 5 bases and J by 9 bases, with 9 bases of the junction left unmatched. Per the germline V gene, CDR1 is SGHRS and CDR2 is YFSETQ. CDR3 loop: CASSLTGQGTSPLHF. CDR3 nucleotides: TGCGCCAGCAGTTTGACGGGACAGGGAACTTCACCCCTCCACTTT.

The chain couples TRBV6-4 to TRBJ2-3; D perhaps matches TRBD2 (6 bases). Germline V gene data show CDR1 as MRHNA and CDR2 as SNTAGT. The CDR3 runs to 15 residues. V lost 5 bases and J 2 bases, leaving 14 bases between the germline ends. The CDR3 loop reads CASSPSEGFTDTQYF. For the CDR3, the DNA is TGTGCCAGCAGTCCTAGCGAGGGCTTCACAGATACGCAGTATTTT.

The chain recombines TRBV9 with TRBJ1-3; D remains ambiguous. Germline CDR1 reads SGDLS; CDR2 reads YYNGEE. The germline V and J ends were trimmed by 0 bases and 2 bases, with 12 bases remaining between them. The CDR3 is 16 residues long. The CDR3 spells CASSVAGTVAGNTIYF. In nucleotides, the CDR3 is TGTGCCAGCAGCGTAGCTGGTACAGTCGCTGGAAACACCATATATTTT.

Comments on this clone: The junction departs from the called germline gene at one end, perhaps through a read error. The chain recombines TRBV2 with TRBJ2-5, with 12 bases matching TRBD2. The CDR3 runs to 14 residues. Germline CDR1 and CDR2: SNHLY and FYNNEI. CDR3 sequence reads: CASSEVILAGGLNF. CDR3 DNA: TGTGCCAGCAGTGAAGTTATACTAGCGGGGGGACTAAACTTC.

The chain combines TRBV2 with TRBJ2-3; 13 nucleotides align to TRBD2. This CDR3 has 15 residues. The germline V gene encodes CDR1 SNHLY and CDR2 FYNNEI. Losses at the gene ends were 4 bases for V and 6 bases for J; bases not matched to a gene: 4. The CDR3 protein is CASSGTSGGYDTQYF. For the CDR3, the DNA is TGTGCCAGCAGTGGGACTAGCGGGGGCTATGATACGCAGTATTTT.

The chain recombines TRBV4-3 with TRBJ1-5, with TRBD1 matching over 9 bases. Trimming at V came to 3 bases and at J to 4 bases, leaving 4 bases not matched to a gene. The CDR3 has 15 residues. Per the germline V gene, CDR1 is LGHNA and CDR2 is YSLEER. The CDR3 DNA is TGCGCCAGCAGCCAGGGACAGGGCAAGAATCAGCCCCAGCATTTT. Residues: CASSQGQGKNQPQHF.

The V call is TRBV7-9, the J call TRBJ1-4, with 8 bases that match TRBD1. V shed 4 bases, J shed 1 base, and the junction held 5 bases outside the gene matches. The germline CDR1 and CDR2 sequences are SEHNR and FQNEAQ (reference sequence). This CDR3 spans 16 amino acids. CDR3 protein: CASSSATGGTNEKLFF. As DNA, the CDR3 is TGTGCCAGCAGCTCCGCTACAGGGGGAACTAATGAAAAACTGTTTTTT.

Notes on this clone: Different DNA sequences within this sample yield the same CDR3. CDR3 protein: CASSYRTERDTQYF. CDR3 sequence (DNA): TGTGCCAGCAGTTACAGGACTGAGCGAGATACGCAGTATTTT. This rearrangement joins TRBV6-5 to TRBJ2-3, with D possibly being TRBD2 (5 bases). Trimming shortened V by 2 bases and J by 5 bases, and 11 bases separated the two germline ends. CDR3 length: 14 amino acids. Per the germline V gene, CDR1 is MNHEY and CDR2 is SVGAGI.